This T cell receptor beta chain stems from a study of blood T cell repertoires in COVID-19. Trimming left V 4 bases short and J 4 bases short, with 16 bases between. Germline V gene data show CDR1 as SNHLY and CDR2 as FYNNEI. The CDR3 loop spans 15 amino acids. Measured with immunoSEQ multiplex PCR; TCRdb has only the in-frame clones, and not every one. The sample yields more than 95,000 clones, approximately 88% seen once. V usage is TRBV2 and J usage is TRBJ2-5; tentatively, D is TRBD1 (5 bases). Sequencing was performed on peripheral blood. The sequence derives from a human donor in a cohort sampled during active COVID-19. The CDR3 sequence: CASSATGVERETQYF. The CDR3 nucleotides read TGTGCCAGCAGTGCCACAGGAGTTGAAAGAGAGACCCAGTACTTC.